The present entry profiles one T cell receptor beta chain with its context. The sample originates from a study of shared clonotypes between healthy human individuals. V lost 5 bases and J 2 bases, leaving 10 bases between the germline ends. The CDR3 has 13 residues. Germline CDR1 SGHRS, CDR2 YFSETQ. Recent vaccinations or acute infections were absent in the healthy HIV-negative adult donors. Every donor was a Caucasian adult from Nashville, Tennessee. Clones were sequenced by immunoSEQ multiplex PCR, and TCRdb holds only the in-frame ones, with some missing. The sample has 2.3 million or so clones; roughly 93% are singletons.

The specimen sequenced was naive CD4+ T cells from PBMCs. Stated subset: CD45RA+ positively selected. J is TRBJ1-1 and V is TRBV5-1; perhaps TRBD1 as D (5 bases). This clonotype was obtained from a man younger than 30 in good health. Some clones in this sample may be carry-over from other donors' samples. The CDR3 loop reads CASRTEPNTEAFF. For the CDR3, the DNA is TGCGCCAGCAGGACAGAACCTAACACTGAAGCTTTCTTT.